This T cell receptor beta chain derives from a study of regulatory T cells in long-lasting Graves disease (TCRdb year 2021). Broadly, across the study: Newly diagnosed Graves' disease patients had taken antithyroid drugs for less than 3 months. Peripheral blood TCR sequencing and RNA sequencing compared persistent Graves' disease patients with newly diagnosed Graves' disease patients. A total of about 33 samples underwent TCR sequencing, from around 13 patients with persistent Graves' disease and 20 or so patients with newly diagnosed Graves' disease. The study took place in China and was registered as a clinical trial.

As for this clonotype: No antigen is known for it. A much more abundant neighbour one base away suggests this may be a read error.

What the study reported, not specific to this receptor: Only the TCR beta chain was sequenced and analyzed. Because the primary lesion, thyroid tissue, could not be accessed, the study looked at peripheral blood alone. Preferential use of TRBV28, TRBJ1-2 and TRBJ2-5 was observed in persistent disease, whereas TRBV20-1 and TRBJ2-1 were favored in newly diagnosed disease. Lower TCR Shannon entropy and fewer highly expanded clones were observed in persistent Graves' disease patients than in newly diagnosed patients, which suggested clonal expansion. A larger number of public clonotypes was shared among persistent patients (approximately 3,000) than among newly diagnosed patients (around 890). The authors noted that the small sample size was a limitation that may lower accuracy.

Libraries were made using multiplex PCR. Sequenced using an Illumina HiSeq 4000. iRepertoire HTBI primers and Arm-PCR amplification of CDR3 regions were used to construct TCR beta libraries. Before sequencing, the PCR products went through gel purification. In the paper's pipeline: A total of roughly 67 TRBV and some 15 TRBJ segments were identified across samples and were used for gene usage analysis of CDR3 amino acid clonotypes. COPE and FqMerger were used to merge the filtered high-quality paired reads into contigs. BLAST was used to align contigs to IMGT TRBV, TRBD and TRBJ reference genes, with CDR3 defined following IMGT. Clonotypes above 0.1% frequency were classified as highly expanded clones. Shannon entropy served as the measure of repertoire diversity, while the Gini coefficient captured V-J evenness. Clonotypes shared by more than one individual were considered public. TCRdb reprocessed the public reads (quality trimming at Q25 with fastp, clone calling with MiXCR) and kept in-frame beta chains. Identical CDR3 proteins give one entry, which carries the most common genes and DNA. TCRdb, not the original authors, processed these V and J calls. The sample table holds about half a million distinct CDR3 sequences, of which around 12% were seen once. Jointly, the top ten make up about 8.3% of the sample.

The sample's time point label, decoded: newly diagnosed GD, antithyroid drugs for less than 3 months. For both TCR sequencing and RNA sequencing, RNA was extracted from PBMCs in TRIzol. The diagnosis of Graves' disease was made according to American Thyroid Association guidelines. Patients for the study were recruited at an endocrinology department in Xi'an, China. Each patient gave about 8.1 milliliters of peripheral blood, collected in an EDTA anticoagulant tube. Ficoll Paque Plus density gradient separation was used to isolate PBMCs, and no further T cell sorting was performed. An Agilent 2100 Bioanalyzer and agarose gel were used to assess RNA quality, and a NanoDrop 2000 was used to measure RNA concentration. CDR1 GTSNPN and CDR2 SVGIG were looked up in the germline V gene (reference sequence). The CDR3, from cysteine to phenylalanine, totals 13 residues. Solely the CDR3 DNA is kept, with 39 bases framed from the first base.

The data were also submitted as part of a second study, on T cells in Graves' hyperthyroidism and ophthalmopathy. The second paper further reports: Stable Graves' hyperthyroidism was defined as the absence of progression to ophthalmopathy over 18 months of follow-up. Hyperthyroidism patients were newly diagnosed, had a disease duration of under 2 months, and were aged 18 to 65 years. Exclusion was applied to patients with uncontrolled infections, other autoimmune diseases, pregnancy or lactation. Clinical symptoms, serum thyroxine and TRAb, thyroid ultrasound, and orbital computed tomography formed the basis for the diagnoses. A first-round RT-PCR of the TCR CDR3 used the HTBI primer set with the Qiagen OneStep RT-PCR kit. Most expanded thyroid clonotypes (frequency above 0.001) were also detected in blood, suggesting blood repertoires may reflect thyroid immune responses. A model built on a 13 V-J signature distinguished ophthalmopathy from stable hyperthyroidism, reaching roughly 88% sensitivity and about 81% specificity in cross-validation and 80%/75% in testing. During validation, the model predicted progression to ophthalmopathy a median of around six months ahead of onset, with almost 71% sensitivity and around 73% specificity. To identify TCR V-J signatures that set the groups apart, the researchers used a discovery cohort of 100 patients, made up of under 50 with Graves' ophthalmopathy and some 60 with stable Graves' hyperthyroidism. Whether ophthalmopathy could be predicted prospectively was tested in an independent validation cohort made up of approximately 19 hyperthyroidism patients plus 17 patients who later progressed to ophthalmopathy. The 95 to 100 discovery patients were randomly divided into training and test sets at a 7:3 ratio. Thyroid tissue and blood T-cell repertoires from roughly six Graves' hyperthyroidism patients were also compared in the study. After blood sampling, hyperthyroidism patients were treated with methimazole at a starting dose of 30 mg daily, and ophthalmopathy patients were treated with high-dose intravenous methylprednisolone. Libraries were constructed in a second round of multiplex PCR, after which size selection and purification were carried out. The libraries were sequenced on an Illumina HiSeq2000 using paired-end 100 bp reads. Raw data were processed with SOAPnuke, discarding reads with adapters, uncalled bases, mean Phred below 15, or no exact constant-primer or identifier match. High-quality paired reads were merged with COPE v1.2.5, and unique nucleotide sequences were defined as clonotypes. Clonotypes were aligned to IMGT TRBV, TRBD and TRBJ reference segments using MiTCR v1.1. Analysis was restricted to V-J combinations with a frequency above 0.0001, which covered 98% to 99.2% of repertoires. The TCS score was defined as the ratio of F50 (clonal expansion) to E x V (chaos), calculated using BLOSUM62-based TCRdist between CDR3 peptides within each V-J. Welch's t-statistics and random forest reduced around 550 V-J features to 10 to 15, which were used in a naive Bayes classifier (R e1071). Sample size was not statistically predetermined, and investigators were not blinded to group allocation. The paper describes TCR Vbeta CDR3 sequencing of around 130 peripheral blood samples, made up of 40 to 45 ophthalmopathy patients, approximately 73 hyperthyroidism patients and about 17 progressor patients.

The sequence was collected from a woman younger than 45 with Graves disease. Donor details come from another sample of the same person, matched by shared clones. This sequence uses TRBV30 and TRBJ2-2; the D gene is unclear. The sample here was peripheral blood mononuclear cells (PBMCs), taken at new diagnosis, from a patient treated with antithyroid drugs. The nucleotide sequence is given as TGTGCCTGGAGTACGCTACAGCGCTCGGAGCTGTCTTTT. It translates to CAWSTLQRSELSF.